These T cell receptor beta chains were read from a single sample in a study of T cells in Graves' hyperthyroidism and ophthalmopathy. TCRdb re-analysed the multiplex PCR reads in MiXCR, keeping a single row per CDR3 protein. The sample consists of 600,000 or so distinct CDR3 sequences, 46% of them appearing once. The sequenced sample was peripheral blood or thyroid tissue (not recorded which). The origin of the receptors is a woman aged 18-29 years with Graves' hyperthyroidism. CDR3s include the opening cysteine and the closing phenylalanine or tryptophan. D genes are given only for firm matches. Size is stated for part of the rows, as once, few or many counts, or as a class when the clone is expanded.

clone_size	v_call	d_call	j_call	cdr3_nt	cdr3_aa
few	TRBV5-1	-	TRBJ1-2	TGTGCCAGCAACGGACAGTGGTACTCTGGCTACACCTTC	CASNGQWYSGYTF
-	TRBV10-3	-	TRBJ1-3	TGTGCCATCAGTGAGCCAGTAGGGGTCGGGAACACCATATATTTT	CAISEPVGVGNTIYF
-	TRBV20-1	TRBD2	TRBJ2-7	TGCAGTGCTAGCTCTAGCGGGATTTCCTACGAGCAGTACTTC	CSASSSGISYEQYF
-	TRBV5-1	-	TRBJ1-2	TGCGCCAGCGGCGAGGAAAGTGGGTTAGGTGGCTACACCTTC	CASGEESGLGGYTF
many	TRBV7-9	TRBD1	TRBJ1-5	TGTGCCAGCAGCGGGACAGGGACCAATCAGCCCCAGCATTTT	CASSGTGTNQPQHF
-	TRBV13	-	TRBJ2-5	TGTGCCAGCAAGACTGCGGGTAGGAGTCAAGAGACCCAGTACTTC	CASKTAGRSQETQYF
few	TRBV7-8	TRBD1	TRBJ1-2	TGTGCCAGCAGTTTATCTGACAGGGCTGGAGGCTACACCTTC	CASSLSDRAGGYTF
-	TRBV20-1	TRBD1	TRBJ1-4	TGCAGTGCTAGAAGACAGGGTGTCGCTGAAAAACTGTTTTTT	CSARRQGVAEKLFF
-	TRBV20-1	-	TRBJ1-1	TGCAGTGCCGCGCAGTGGGAAGCCACTGAAGCTTTCTTT	CSAAQWEATEAFF
few	TRBV7-9	-	TRBJ2-7	TGTGCCAGCAGTCCCCACACCCTAACTGATCACTCCTACGAGCAGTACTTC	CASSPHTLTDHSYEQYF
few	TRBV6-1	TRBD2	TRBJ2-5	TGTGCCAGCAGCCAACCCGGACTAGCAGGAGAGACCCAGTACTTC	CASSQPGLAGETQYF
-	TRBV24-1	-	TRBJ1-5	TGTGCCACCAGTGGCTCTAAAGGCTCGGGCAATCAGCCCCAGCATTTT	CATSGSKGSGNQPQHF
-	TRBV19	TRBD1	TRBJ1-1	TGCGCCAGCAGCATACGACAGGGGAGGGTCACTGAAGCTTTCTTT	CASSIRQGRVTEAFF
-	TRBV5-1	-	TRBJ1-2	TGCGCCAGCAGCTTGAGGCGGGAGAGAAATGGCTACACCTTC	CASSLRRERNGYTF
few	TRBV24-1	TRBD1	TRBJ1-1	TGTGCCAGCGGGGGACAGGGTGAACTCGTTGCTTTCTTT	CASGGQGELVAFF
many	TRBV7-2	TRBD2	TRBJ2-7	TGTGCCAGCAGCCTGGGGACTAGCGGTACCTACGAGCAGTACTTC	CASSLGTSGTYEQYF
-	TRBV7-8	-	TRBJ1-4	TGTGCCAGCAGATCGGAAAATGAAAAACTGTTTTTT	CASRSENEKLFF
-	TRBV10-3	-	TRBJ1-6	TGTGCCAGCAGTGATACAGGGAACTATAATTCACCCCTCCACTTT	CASSDTGNYNSPLHF
many	TRBV2	TRBD1	TRBJ2-7	TGTGCCAGCTCTAGGGCCGACAGGGTCGAGCAGTACTTC	CASSRADRVEQYF
few	TRBV7-2	TRBD1	TRBJ2-7	TGTGCCAGCAGCTACCGGGACAGGGGATGGTTCGAGCAGTACTTC	CASSYRDRGWFEQYF
-	TRBV20-1	-	TRBJ1-1	TGCAGTGCTAAGGGACACGCGAACACTGAAGCTTTCTTT	CSAKGHANTEAFF
-	TRBV2	TRBD1	TRBJ1-2	TGTGCCAGCAGTGAGACAGGGGTGCCTAGCTACACCTTC	CASSETGVPSYTF
-	TRBV13	TRBD1	TRBJ1-5	TGTGCCAGCAGTGGGACAGGGGGCTTTCAGCCCCAGCATTTT	CASSGTGGFQPQHF
-	TRBV15	-	TRBJ1-6	TGTGCCACCAGCAGAGTAGTAGGGGATTCACCCCTCCACTTT	CATSRVVGDSPLHF
-	TRBV24-1	-	TRBJ1-2	TGTGCCAGCTCAGCGCCGTTTAGTGAGGACTATGGCTACACCTTC	CASSAPFSEDYGYTF
many	TRBV29-1	-	TRBJ1-1	TGCAGCGTTGAAGAGAGTCAGGGCAAAGCTTTCTTT	CSVEESQGKAFF
-	TRBV19	TRBD2	TRBJ2-2	TGTGCCAGTAAGGGAAGCGGGAGGGACACCGGGGAGCTGTTTTTT	CASKGSGRDTGELFF
-	TRBV12-3/TRBV12-4	TRBD1	TRBJ1-5	TGTGCCAGCAGGGGGGGACAGGGAGGCAATCAGCCCCAGCATTTT	CASRGGQGGNQPQHF
-	TRBV7-9	TRBD1	TRBJ2-2	TGTGCCAGCAGCCCTAGGACAGGGGCGAACACCGGGGAGCTGTTTTTT	CASSPRTGANTGELFF
-	TRBV13	-	TRBJ1-1	TGTGCCAGCAGCTTAGGCACCATCACGGAAACCGACACTGAAGCTTTCTTT	CASSLGTITETDTEAFF
-	TRBV29-1	-	TRBJ2-2	TGCAGCGTTGACACAGGGAGTGGCACCGGGGAGCTGTTTTTT	CSVDTGSGTGELFF
few	TRBV20-1	-	TRBJ2-3	TGCAGTGCTAGTCCGGGGACAGATACGCAGTATTTT	CSASPGTDTQYF
once	TRBV7-9	-	TRBJ2-7	TGTGCCGGCACCCCCCGGGACGGGACCTACGAGCAGTACTTC	CAGTPRDGTYEQYF
-	TRBV7-2	-	TRBJ1-2	TGTGCCAGCAGCGTCGGGACAAGGAACTATGGCTACACCTTC	CASSVGTRNYGYTF
-	TRBV7-9	-	TRBJ1-3	TGTGCCAGCAGCTTAGGGCTGCCCTCTGGAAACACCATATATTTT	CASSLGLPSGNTIYF
-	TRBV5-1	-	TRBJ2-7	TGTGCCAGCACCACCGCCTACGAGCAGTACTTC	CASTTAYEQYF
many	TRBV24-1	TRBD1	TRBJ1-5	TGTGCCACCAGTGATTCGGGACAGGATTTCCAGCCCCAGCATTTT	CATSDSGQDFQPQHF
-	TRBV15	-	TRBJ1-5	TGTGCCACCAGCAGAGATACAGGGCCAAATCAGCCCCAGCATTTT	CATSRDTGPNQPQHF
few	TRBV5-1	-	TRBJ2-7	TGCGCCAGCAGCGTGGAGCGATACGAGCAGTACTTC	CASSVERYEQYF
-	TRBV24-1	TRBD1	TRBJ2-5	TGTGCCACCAGTGGAACAGGGGGTAGCCGTGAGACCCAGTACTTC	CATSGTGGSRETQYF
few	TRBV24-1	-	TRBJ2-5	TGTGCCACCAGTGACTCTGACTTGGAGACCCAGTACTTC	CATSDSDLETQYF
few	TRBV11-2	-	TRBJ1-2	TGTGCCAGCACCCCCGACGGGAAGTGGGGCTACACCTTC	CASTPDGKWGYTF
few	TRBV19	TRBD1	TRBJ2-7	TGTGCCAGTAGTGTAGGGACAGGGGCCGAGCAGTACTTC	CASSVGTGAEQYF
-	TRBV11-1	-	TRBJ2-5	TGTGCCAGCAGCCATACGGGAGTCGGTGAGACCCAGTACTTC	CASSHTGVGETQYF
-	TRBV5-1	-	TRBJ1-6	TGTGCCAGCAGCCCTGGCGCAGGAGGATCACCCCTCCACTTT	CASSPGAGGSPLHF
-	TRBV29-1	TRBD1	TRBJ1-1	TGCAGCGTGGGGGACAGGACTATGAACACTGAAGCTTTCTTT	CSVGDRTMNTEAFF
-	TRBV19	TRBD2	TRBJ2-5	TGTGCCAGTACCGTTGGACTAGCGGGACAGGGAGAGACCCAGTACTTC	CASTVGLAGQGETQYF
-	TRBV11-1	-	TRBJ2-7	TGTGCCAGCAGCTCCGACACCCTCGGTAGGGACGAGCAGTACTTC	CASSSDTLGRDEQYF
-	TRBV6-5	-	TRBJ1-6	TGTGCCAGCAGTTACGGGACACCGTATAATTCACCCCTCCACTTT	CASSYGTPYNSPLHF
-	TRBV5-1	TRBD2	TRBJ2-2	TGCGCCAGCAGCTTATCTAGCGGGAGTGGCACCGGGGAGCTGTTTTTT	CASSLSSGSGTGELFF
-	TRBV20-1	-	TRBJ1-1	TGCAGTGCGTCCGAGGGCCTGAACACTGCAGCTTTCTTT	CSASEGLNTAAFF